Included here is one TCR beta chain sequence, with context. Its antigen is unknown. These data originate in a study of OX40 agonist ivuxolimab in advanced cancers. As for the study in general: Three patients, one with hepatocellular carcinoma and two with cutaneous melanoma, achieved partial responses.

Generated by immunoSEQ multiplex PCR, the TCRdb table keeps only in-frame clones and is missing some. The repertoire holds some 60,000 clones, with about 90% as singletons. The CDR3 sequence is 14 residues long. The V and J ends lost 5 bases and 5 bases, in that order; junction bases with no gene match: 8. Per germline, CDR1 SGHVS and CDR2 FQNEAQ. Study conclusions and caveats: Normalized expansion of T-cell clones was also low for some nonresponders.

The source was CD4+ or CD8+ T cells sorted from blood, collected in a trial of the OX40 agonist ivuxolimab. The chain is built from TRBV7-8 and TRBJ2-7, with 8 nucleotides matching TRBD1. The sequence was collected from an adult with an advanced solid tumor such as melanoma, head and neck, liver or kidney cancer. CDR3 loop: CASSLRQGINEQYF. The CDR3 coding sequence is TGTGCCAGCAGCCTGAGACAGGGGATAAACGAGCAGTACTTC. Combining the CDR3 with reference TRBV7-8 and TRBJ2-7 gives the whole variable domain GAGVSQSPRYKVAKRGQDVALRCDPISGHVSLFWYQQALGQGPEFLTYFQNEAQLDKSGLPSDRFFAERPEGSVSTLKIQRTQQEDSAVYLCASSLRQGINEQYFGPGTRLTVT.